This record covers a single T cell receptor beta chain. TCRdb fed the reads into MiXCR, producing one record per CDR3 protein. The profile shows about 160,000 distinct CDR3 sequences, about a sixth of them singletons. This sample is part of a study of T cell repertoires in cytomegalovirus infection. V lost 7 bases to trimming and J lost 5 bases, with 19 bases between them. The CDR3 covers 15 residues. Germline values: CDR1 LNHDA, CDR2 SQIVND (reference sequence). Sequencing was performed on CD8+ T cells from PBMCs. The source is a human donor in good health (CMV status not recorded). Some clones in this sample may be carry-over from other donors' samples. The chain couples TRBV19 to TRBJ2-3, with D possibly TRBD1 on 6 matching bases. The CDR3: CASTPRGMNVDTQYF. The CDR3 DNA follows: TGTGCCAGTACCCCAAGGGGGATGAATGTAGATACGCAGTATTTT.